These 30 T cell receptor beta chains were sequenced from one sample in a study of T cells in Graves' hyperthyroidism and ophthalmopathy. Researchers took RNA transcripts and amplified the TCR beta CDR3 regions from them. HTBI primers were the set used in a first-round RT-PCR of the TCR CDR3. TCRdb re-derived calls from the multiplex PCR reads in MiXCR, one entry per CDR3 protein. In the table there are 400,000 to 500,000 distinct CDR3 sequences, approximately 14% of which are singletons. Sequenced sample: blood. The receptors come from a young woman with Graves' hyperthyroidism.

This clonotype was observed a handful of times. The chain uses TRBV29-1 and TRBJ2-4; TRBD2 is a possible D gene (6 bases). The CDR3 loop spans 15 amino acids. Per the germline V gene, CDR1 is SQVTM and CDR2 is ANQGSEA. V dropped 1 base and J dropped 4 bases, with 14 bases sitting between them. CDR3 sequence (DNA): TGCAGCGTTGAAGCGGTCGGGGGTTTAAAAAACATTCAGTACTTC. It specifies CSVEAVGGLKNIQYF. Combining the CDR3 with reference TRBV29-1 and TRBJ2-4 gives the whole variable domain SAVISQKPSRDICQRGTSLTIQCQVDSQVTMMFWYRQQPGQSLTLIATANQGSEATYESGFVIDKFPISRPNLTFSTLTVSNMSPEDSSIYLCSVEAVGGLKNIQYFGAGTRLSVL.

This clonotype was picked up a small number of times. The chain recombines TRBV13 with TRBJ2-7; 11 bases align to TRBD2. The CDR3 loop spans 16 amino acids. Trimming took 5 bases from V and 3 from J; bases not matched to a gene: 9. Germline V lookup: CDR1 PRHDT, CDR2 FYEKMQ (reference sequence). CDR3 residues: CASSRVASGRLYEQYF. CDR3 nucleotide sequence: TGTGCCAGCAGCAGGGTCGCTAGCGGGAGGCTCTACGAGCAGTACTTC.

The chain recombines TRBV19 with TRBJ2-7, with TRBD1 as a possible D gene (5 bases). Trimming pared 3 bases from V and 3 bases from J, leaving 9 bases between. The V gene's germline CDR1 is LNHDA and CDR2 SQIVND (reference sequence). The CDR3 contains 13 residues. The CDR3 sequence: CASSIVQGYEQYF. CDR3 nucleotides: TGTGCCAGTAGTATCGTCCAGGGCTACGAGCAGTACTTC.

The CDR3 is CSVAPGLAGLDTQYF. CDR3 sequence (DNA): TGCAGCGTCGCCCCGGGACTAGCGGGACTTGATACGCAGTATTTT. The genes are TRBV29-1 and TRBJ2-3; 13 bases align to TRBD2. Looked up from germline, CDR1 is SQVTM and CDR2 is ANQGSEA. This CDR3 spans 15 amino acids. Trimming took 6 bases from V and 6 from J; bases not matched to a gene: 9.

In this sample, this clonotype turned up many times. The DNA for the CDR3 is TGTGCCAGCAGCCAAGATTGGCGTAGCAGTGAGCAGTTCTTC. It yields the protein CASSQDWRSSEQFF. The chain uses TRBV3-1 and TRBJ2-1; D gene uncertain. The CDR3 is 14 residues long. Between the trimmed V and J ends, which lost 0 bases and 9 bases, there was a span of 12 bases. Germline V gives CDR1 LGHDT, CDR2 YNNKEL (reference sequence).

In this sample, this clonotype turned up many times. The chain employs TRBV13 and TRBJ2-1; 12 bases line up with TRBD2. With 0 bases clipped from V and 8 bases from J, the junction kept 11 bases outside the gene matches. Looked up from germline, CDR1 is PRHDT and CDR2 is FYEKMQ (reference sequence). CDR3 length: 18 amino acids. The CDR3 DNA sequence: TGTGCCAGCAGCTTAGGACTAGCGGGAGGTACCTCTCTGGATGAGCAGTTCTTC. Protein product: CASSLGLAGGTSLDEQFF. The variable domain in full, completed from reference TRBV13 and TRBJ2-1, reads AAGVIQSPRHLIKEKRETATLKCYPIPRHDTVYWYQQGPGQDPQFLISFYEKMQSDKGSIPDRFSAQQFSDYHSELNMSSLELGDSALYFCASSLGLAGGTSLDEQFFGPGTRLTVL.

This clonotype was detected many times. This chain uses TRBV29-1 with TRBJ1-2; the D is unclear. The germline V gene encodes CDR1 SQVTM and CDR2 ANQGSEA. The CDR3 is 11 residues long. V shed 6 bases and J shed 8 bases, with 13 bases lying between them. The CDR3 bases are TGCAGCGTCGAACCCCTCCGGGGCTACACCTTC. Translating it yields CSVEPLRGYTF.

This clonotype was observed a few times. The V call is TRBV6-1, the J call TRBJ1-1; D is unclear. The CDR3 contains 15 residues. Trimming took off 2 bases at V and 0 bases at J, with 10 bases between the two ends. Per germline, CDR1 MNHNS and CDR2 SASEGT. CDR3 in amino acids: CASSENAGLNTEAFF. The CDR3 DNA reads as TGTGCCAGCAGTGAAAATGCAGGATTGAACACTGAAGCTTTCTTT.

Ten or more counts support this clonotype. The chain recombines TRBV11-3 with TRBJ2-1, with 10 bases that match TRBD2. V was clipped by 4 bases and J by 7 bases; unmatched bases: 7. Germline V gene data show CDR1 as SGHNT and CDR2 as YENEEA. The CDR3 loop spans 15 amino acids. Here the CDR3 reads CASSSASGSFNEQFF. CDR3 coding DNA: TGTGCCAGCAGCTCAGCTAGCGGGAGTTTTAATGAGCAGTTCTTC.

This clonotype showed up just a few times. The chain combines TRBV6-1 with TRBJ2-7, with 9 bases lining up with TRBD2. CDR3 length: 15 amino acids. J gave up 4 bases and V 5 bases, and 9 bases lay outside the gene matches. The germline V gene has CDR1 MNHNS and CDR2 SASEGT. The CDR3 bases are TGTGCCAGCAGTCCTAGCGGGATGGGCTCGTACGAGCAGTACGTC. Protein: CASSPSGMGSYEQYV.

This clonotype was seen a handful of times. J is TRBJ1-2 and V is TRBV10-3, with D unresolved. This CDR3 comprises 14 residues. The germline V and J ends were trimmed by 8 bases and 8 bases, with 21 bases remaining between them. Germline V gene sequence: CDR1 ENHRY, CDR2 SYGVKD. This chain's CDR3 is CAIASAEKGGGYTF. CDR3 sequence (DNA): TGTGCCATCGCATCGGCCGAGAAAGGAGGAGGCTACACCTTC.

This clonotype came up a few times. The J gene is TRBJ2-1, the V gene TRBV11-3; 7 nucleotides align to TRBD1. The ends lost 5 bases at V and 4 bases at J; junction bases unmatched: 8. This CDR3 comprises 15 residues. Germline V gene lookup returns CDR1 SGHNT and CDR2 YENEEA. CDR3 in DNA: TGTGCCAGCAGCCCGGGGACAGATCATTACAATGAGCAGTTCTTC. Protein sequence: CASSPGTDHYNEQFF.

The rearrangement links TRBV5-1 to TRBJ1-1; D is undetermined. CDR3 length: 15 amino acids. Trimming removed 0 bases at V and 4 bases at J, with 13 bases between. Germline V gives CDR1 SGHRS, CDR2 YFSETQ. The CDR3 region is CASSLEGGRATEAFF. The CDR3 DNA sequence: TGCGCCAGCAGCTTGGAGGGCGGACGGGCCACTGAAGCTTTCTTT.

Note on this clonotype: An end of the junction differs from the germline gene, which may be a read error. This sequence joins TRBV20-1 and TRBJ1-2, with D perhaps matching TRBD1 (5 bases). CDR3 length: 12 residues. CDR1 is DFQATT and CDR2 is SNEGSKA in the germline V gene (reference sequence). CDR3 amino acids: CSAPGHVYGYIF. The CDR3 DNA follows: TGCAGTGCTCCTGGACACGTCTATGGCTACATCTTC.

This clonotype was observed at least ten times. The chain combines TRBV2 with TRBJ2-7, with a tentative D call TRBD1 (5 bases). CDR1 is SNHLY and CDR2 is FYNNEI in the germline V gene. CDR3 length equals 16 residues. Trimming stripped 6 bases from V and 3 bases from J, with 21 bases between. This chain's CDR3 is CASRGALSGHLYEQYV. The CDR3 DNA follows: TGTGCCAGCAGAGGAGCACTCTCAGGACACCTCTACGAGCAGTACGTC.

In its sample, this clonotype was seen many times. V usage is TRBV11-2 and J usage is TRBJ2-3; TRBD2 aligns across 11 bases. The CDR3 covers 15 residues. V gave up 5 bases and J gave up 5 bases; unmatched junction bases: 6. In germline, CDR1 is SGHAT, CDR2 FQNNGV. CDR3 DNA sequence: TGTGCCAGCAGCGAAACCGGGACTAGCGGAGATACGCAGTATTTT. It encodes CASSETGTSGDTQYF.

In this sample, this clonotype turned up many times. The rearrangement links TRBV28 to TRBJ1-1, with D possibly matching TRBD1 (5 bases). Trimming cost V 6 bases and J 6 bases, with 11 bases left between them. In germline, CDR1 is MDHEN, CDR2 SYDVKM. The CDR3 totals 12 residues. CDR3 sequence reads: CASRPGRSEAFF. The CDR3 DNA follows: TGTGCCAGCAGGCCAGGGAGGTCTGAAGCTTTCTTT.

This clonotype was observed at least ten times. The chain is built from TRBV4-1 and TRBJ1-2; maybe TRBD1 (6 bases). Trimming cost V 0 bases and J 0 bases, with 14 bases left between them. CDR3 length: 17 residues. Germline loops: CDR1 MGHRA, CDR2 YSYEKL. CDR3 sequence: CASSQEQGRGANYGYTF. Written as DNA, the CDR3 is TGCGCCAGCAGCCAAGAGCAGGGCAGGGGCGCTAACTATGGCTACACCTTC.

On this clonotype itself: This could be a read error, since a much larger clone is one nucleotide away. This chain connects TRBV24-1 to TRBJ1-1; 8 nucleotides align to TRBD1. The CDR3 spans 13 residues. Trimming cost V 4 bases and J 10 bases; bases outside gene matches: 7. From germline, CDR1 is KGHDR and CDR2 SFDVKD. CDR3 in DNA: TGTGCCACCAGTGACTATAGACAGGGGAGAGCTTTCTTT. Its translation: CATSDYRQGRAFF.

The genes are TRBV27 and TRBJ2-7; TRBD1 might be the D (6 bases). This CDR3 region has 14 residues. The V end lost 5 bases, the J end lost 0 bases, and 11 bases lay between the germline ends. Looked up from germline, CDR1 is MNHEY and CDR2 is SMNVEV (reference sequence). Here the CDR3 DNA reads TGTGCCAGCAGTCCTCGGGACACCTCCTACGAGCAGTACGTC. Translation gives CASSPRDTSYEQYV.

The table lists this clonotype with many counts. DNA of the CDR3: TGTGCCAGCAGCCAAGACGGGAGTCCTCAGCCCCAGCATTTT. Translation: CASSQDGSPQPQHF. The V call is TRBV4-2, the J call TRBJ1-5, with D unresolved. V was clipped by 0 bases and J by 6 bases, with 9 bases between them. This CDR3 spans 14 amino acids. Germline values: CDR1 LGHNA, CDR2 YNFKEQ.

This clonotype was detected ten times or more. The chain has TRBV7-3 and TRBJ2-1, with D possibly called TRBD1 or TRBD2 (6 bases each). The CDR3 consists of 16 residues. V lost 0 bases to trimming and J lost 9 bases, with 18 bases between them. Germline CDR1 is SGHTA and CDR2 is FQGTGA. CDR3 protein: CASSLTGGPRTGEQFF. The CDR3 region has the DNA TGTGCCAGCAGCTTAACGGGGGGCCCGCGGACCGGTGAGCAGTTCTTC.

This clonotype came up a few times. A much larger clone differs by one base, so this may be a read error. This chain's CDR3 is CASTLWRGGVSYNEQFF. For the CDR3, the DNA is TGTGCCAGCACTTTATGGCGGGGAGGGGTCTCCTACAATGAGCAGTTCTTC. The genes are TRBV27 and TRBJ2-1; 7 nucleotides match TRBD2. The germline CDR1 and CDR2 sequences are MNHEY and SMNVEV (reference sequence). The CDR3 is made up of 17 amino acids.

This clonotype was seen only a few times. The V call is TRBV29-1, the J call TRBJ1-2, with TRBD1 matching over 8 bases. Germline CDR1 is SQVTM and CDR2 is ANQGSEA. The CDR3 extends over 13 amino acids. V shed 6 bases and J 6 bases; nucleotides not matched to a gene: 9. The CDR3 bases are TGCAGCGTGGACAGGGTCGAACTAGATGGCTACACCTTC. Residues: CSVDRVELDGYTF. Filled out from reference TRBV29-1 and TRBJ1-2, the complete variable domain reads SAVISQKPSRDICQRGTSLTIQCQVDSQVTMMFWYRQQPGQSLTLIATANQGSEATYESGFVIDKFPISRPNLTFSTLTVSNMSPEDSSIYLCSVDRVELDGYTFGSGTRLTVV.

The rearrangement joins TRBV28 to TRBJ1-2; TRBD1 aligns across 7 bases. The junction had 6 bases not matched to a gene; V was cut back by 7 bases and J by 4 bases. Looked up from germline, CDR1 is MDHEN and CDR2 is SYDVKM. The CDR3 is made up of 13 amino acids. For the CDR3, the DNA is TGTGCCAGCAACCAAGGGGGCCCCTATGGCTACACCTTC. This codes for CASNQGGPYGYTF.

This clonotype was recorded many times. The CDR3 loop is CASSQLLYSNQPQHF. The CDR3 region has the DNA TGCGCCAGCAGCCAACTTCTTTATAGCAATCAGCCCCAGCATTTT. The chain has TRBV4-1 and TRBJ1-5; D not certain. Germline loops: CDR1 MGHRA, CDR2 YSYEKL. V lost 2 bases and J lost 0, with 8 bases in between. The CDR3 extends over 15 amino acids.

This clonotype appeared many times. The chain uses TRBV27 and TRBJ1-5, with D perhaps matching TRBD1 (6 bases). Looked up from germline, CDR1 is MNHEY and CDR2 is SMNVEV (reference sequence). The CDR3 is made up of 14 amino acids. Trimming took off 5 bases at V and 2 bases at J, with 10 bases between the two ends. The CDR3 region is CASSQRGGNQPQHF. CDR3 nucleotides: TGTGCCAGCAGTCAGAGGGGGGGCAATCAGCCCCAGCATTTT.

This clonotype showed up many times. V usage is TRBV2 and J usage is TRBJ1-5; D is possibly TRBD1 (5 bases). This CDR3 contains 17 residues. V lost 4 bases and J 0 bases, leaving 16 bases between the germline ends. The germline gives CDR1 SNHLY, CDR2 FYNNEI. The CDR3, as DNA: TGTGCCAGCAGTGGTCACTCAGGGCCATATAGCAATCAGCCCCAGCATTTT. Residues: CASSGHSGPYSNQPQHF.

This clonotype showed up many times. The chain couples TRBV15 to TRBJ1-5, with 7 bases matching TRBD1. The CDR3 is 16 residues long. V was pared by 7 bases and J by 9 bases, with 18 bases of the junction left unmatched. Germline V lookup: CDR1 LNHNV, CDR2 YYDKDF (reference sequence). CDR3 nucleotides: TGTGCCACCACCCCTAAGGTTGGCAGGGGGGACGGGCCCCAGCATTTT. Its translation is CATTPKVGRGDGPQHF.

This clonotype has a handful of counts. The rearrangement links TRBV6-1 to TRBJ2-7, with TRBD1 as a possible D gene (5 bases). Germline CDR1 reads MNHNS; CDR2 reads SASEGT. The V end was cut by 5 bases, the J end by 6 bases, with 14 bases between. The CDR3 is made up of 13 amino acids. The CDR3 spells CASSTGPLREQYF. CDR3 nucleotide sequence: TGTGCCAGCAGTACAGGACCACTCCGCGAGCAGTACTTC.